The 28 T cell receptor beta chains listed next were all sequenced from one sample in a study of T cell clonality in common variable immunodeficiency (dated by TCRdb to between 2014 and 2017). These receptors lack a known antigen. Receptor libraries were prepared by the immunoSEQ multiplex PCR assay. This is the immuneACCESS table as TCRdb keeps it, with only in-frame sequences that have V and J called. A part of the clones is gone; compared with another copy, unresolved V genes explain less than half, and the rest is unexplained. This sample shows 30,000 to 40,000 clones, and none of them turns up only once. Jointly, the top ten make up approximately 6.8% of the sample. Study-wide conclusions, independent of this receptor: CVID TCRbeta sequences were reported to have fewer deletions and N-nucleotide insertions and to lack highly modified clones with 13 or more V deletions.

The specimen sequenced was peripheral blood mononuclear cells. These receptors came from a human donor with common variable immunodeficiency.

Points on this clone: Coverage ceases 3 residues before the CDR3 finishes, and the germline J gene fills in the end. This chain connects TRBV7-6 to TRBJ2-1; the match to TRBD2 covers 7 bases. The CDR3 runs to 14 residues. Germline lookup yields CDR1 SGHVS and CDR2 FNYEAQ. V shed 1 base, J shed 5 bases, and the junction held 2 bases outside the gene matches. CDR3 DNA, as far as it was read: TGTGCCAGCAGCTTAGTAAGCGGGAACAATGAG. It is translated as CASSLVSGNNE. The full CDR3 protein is CASSLVSGNNEQFF.

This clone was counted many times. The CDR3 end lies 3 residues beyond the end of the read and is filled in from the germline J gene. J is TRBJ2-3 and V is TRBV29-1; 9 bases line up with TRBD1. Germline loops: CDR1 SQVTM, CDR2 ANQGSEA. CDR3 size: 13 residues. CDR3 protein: CSVTTGGTFAQYF. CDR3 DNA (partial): TGCAGCGTTACGACAGGGGGGACCTTCGCG.

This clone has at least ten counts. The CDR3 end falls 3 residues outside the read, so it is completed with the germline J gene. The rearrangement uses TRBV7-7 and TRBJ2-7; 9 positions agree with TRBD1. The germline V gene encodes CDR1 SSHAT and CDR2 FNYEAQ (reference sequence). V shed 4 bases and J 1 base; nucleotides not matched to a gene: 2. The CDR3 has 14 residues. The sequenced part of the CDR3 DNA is TGTGCCAGCAGCTCCGGGACAGGGTCCTACGAG. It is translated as CASSSGTGSYE. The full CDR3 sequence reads CASSSGTGSYEQYF. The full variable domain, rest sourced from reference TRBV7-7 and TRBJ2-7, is GAGVSQSPRYKVTKRGQDVTLRCDPISSHATLYWYQQALGQGPEFLTYFNYEAQPDKSGLPSDRFSAERPEGSISTLTIQRTEQRDSAMYRCASSSGTGSYEQYFGPGTRLTVT.

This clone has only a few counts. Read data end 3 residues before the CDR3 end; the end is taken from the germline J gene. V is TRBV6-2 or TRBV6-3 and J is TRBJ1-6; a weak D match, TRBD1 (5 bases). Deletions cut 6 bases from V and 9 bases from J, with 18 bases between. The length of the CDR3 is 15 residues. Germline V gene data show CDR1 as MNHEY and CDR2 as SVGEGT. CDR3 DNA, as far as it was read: TGTGCCAGCAGCGGCGCGGGGCAGACTAGTTCACCC. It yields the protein CASSGAGQTSSP. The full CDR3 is CASSGAGQTSSPLHF.

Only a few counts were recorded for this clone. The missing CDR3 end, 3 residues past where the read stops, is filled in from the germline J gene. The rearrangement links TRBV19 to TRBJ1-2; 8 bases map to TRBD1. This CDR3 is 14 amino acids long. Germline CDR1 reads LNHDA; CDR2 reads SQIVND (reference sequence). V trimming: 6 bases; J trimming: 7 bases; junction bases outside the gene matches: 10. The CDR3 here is CASSPDREYGGYTF. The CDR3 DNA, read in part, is TGTGCCAGTAGCCCGGACAGGGAGTATGGTGGC. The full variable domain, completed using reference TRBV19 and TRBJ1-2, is DGGITQSPKYLFRKEGQNVTLSCEQNLNHDAMYWYRQDPGQGLRLIYYSQIVNDFQKGDIAEGYSVSREKKESFPLTVTSAQKNPTAFYLCASSPDREYGGYTFGSGTRLTVV.

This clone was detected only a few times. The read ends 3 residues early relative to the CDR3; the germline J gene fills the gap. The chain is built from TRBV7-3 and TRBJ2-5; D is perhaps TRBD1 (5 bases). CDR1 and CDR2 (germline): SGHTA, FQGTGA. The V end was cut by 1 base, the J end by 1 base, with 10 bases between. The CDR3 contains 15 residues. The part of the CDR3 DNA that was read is TGTGCCAGCAGCTTAATGGGCAGGGTCCAAGAGACC. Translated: CASSLMGRVQET. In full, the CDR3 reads CASSLMGRVQETQYF.

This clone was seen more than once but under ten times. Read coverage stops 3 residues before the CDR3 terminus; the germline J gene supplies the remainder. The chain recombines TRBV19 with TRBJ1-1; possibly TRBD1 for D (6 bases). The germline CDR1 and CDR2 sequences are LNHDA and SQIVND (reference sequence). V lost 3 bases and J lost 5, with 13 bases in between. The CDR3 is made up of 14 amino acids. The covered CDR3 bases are TGTGCCAGTAGTATTGCAGGGGTGGGTACTGAA. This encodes CASSIAGVGTE. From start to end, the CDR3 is CASSIAGVGTEAFF.

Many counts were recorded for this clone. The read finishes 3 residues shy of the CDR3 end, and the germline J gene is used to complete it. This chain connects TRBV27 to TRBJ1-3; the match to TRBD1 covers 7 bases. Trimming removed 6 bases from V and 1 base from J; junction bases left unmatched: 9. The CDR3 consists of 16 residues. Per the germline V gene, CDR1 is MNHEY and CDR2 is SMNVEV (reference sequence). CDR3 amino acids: CASSSLGDSSGNTIYF. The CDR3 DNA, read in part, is TGTGCCAGCAGCTCTTTAGGGGACAGTTCTGGAAACACC.

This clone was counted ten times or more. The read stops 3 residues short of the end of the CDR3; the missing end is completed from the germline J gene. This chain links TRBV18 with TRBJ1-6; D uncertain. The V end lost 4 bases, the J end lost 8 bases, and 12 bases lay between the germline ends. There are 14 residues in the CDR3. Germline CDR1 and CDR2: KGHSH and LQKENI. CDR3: CASSLTPKDSPLHF. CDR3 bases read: TGTGCCAGCTCACTGACACCAAAAGATTCACCC.

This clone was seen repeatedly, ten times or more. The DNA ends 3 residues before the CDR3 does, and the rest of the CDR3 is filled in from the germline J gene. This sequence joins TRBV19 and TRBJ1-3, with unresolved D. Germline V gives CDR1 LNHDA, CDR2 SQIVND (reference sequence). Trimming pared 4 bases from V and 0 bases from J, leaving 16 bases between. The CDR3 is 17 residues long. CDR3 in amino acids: CASSTGHVRASGNTIYF. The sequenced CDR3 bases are TGTGCCAGTAGTACCGGCCACGTGCGGGCCTCTGGAAACACC.

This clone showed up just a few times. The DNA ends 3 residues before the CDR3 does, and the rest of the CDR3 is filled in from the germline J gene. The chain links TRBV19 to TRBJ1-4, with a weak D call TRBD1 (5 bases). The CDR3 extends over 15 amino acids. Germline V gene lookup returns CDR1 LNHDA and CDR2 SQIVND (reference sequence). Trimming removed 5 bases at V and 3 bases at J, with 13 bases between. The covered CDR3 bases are TGTGCCAGTAGTCCCCTAGGGGCAGCTAATGAAAAA. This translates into CASSPLGAANEK. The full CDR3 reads CASSPLGAANEKLFF.

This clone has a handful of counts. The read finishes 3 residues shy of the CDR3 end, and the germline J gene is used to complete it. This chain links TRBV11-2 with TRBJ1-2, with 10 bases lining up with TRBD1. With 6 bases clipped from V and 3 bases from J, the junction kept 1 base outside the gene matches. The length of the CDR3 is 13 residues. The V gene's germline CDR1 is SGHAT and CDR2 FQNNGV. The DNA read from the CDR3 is TGTGCCAGCAGTGGACAGGGGGACTATGGC. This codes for CASSGQGDYG. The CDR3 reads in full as CASSGQGDYGYTF. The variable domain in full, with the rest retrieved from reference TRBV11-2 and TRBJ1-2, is EAGVAQSPRYKIIEKRQSVAFWCNPISGHATLYWYQQILGQGPKLLIQFQNNGVVDDSQLPKDRFSAERLKGVDSTLKIQPAKLEDSAVYLCASSGQGDYGYTFGSGTRLTVV.

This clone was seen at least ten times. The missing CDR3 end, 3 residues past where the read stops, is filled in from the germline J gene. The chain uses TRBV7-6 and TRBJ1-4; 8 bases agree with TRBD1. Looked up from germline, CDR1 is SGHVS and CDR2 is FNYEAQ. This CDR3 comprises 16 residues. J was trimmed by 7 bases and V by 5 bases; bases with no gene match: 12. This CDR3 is CASSSPLRGRGEKLFF. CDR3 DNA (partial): TGTGCCAGCAGCAGCCCCCTCAGGGGGCGAGGTGAAAAA.

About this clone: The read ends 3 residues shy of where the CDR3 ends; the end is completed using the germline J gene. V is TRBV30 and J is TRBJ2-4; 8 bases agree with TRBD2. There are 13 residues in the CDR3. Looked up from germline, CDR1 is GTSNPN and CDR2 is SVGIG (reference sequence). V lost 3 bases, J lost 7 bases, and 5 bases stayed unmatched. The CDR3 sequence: CAWSGGVGNIQYF. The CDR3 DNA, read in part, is TGTGCCTGGAGCGGGGGGGTGGGGAACATT.

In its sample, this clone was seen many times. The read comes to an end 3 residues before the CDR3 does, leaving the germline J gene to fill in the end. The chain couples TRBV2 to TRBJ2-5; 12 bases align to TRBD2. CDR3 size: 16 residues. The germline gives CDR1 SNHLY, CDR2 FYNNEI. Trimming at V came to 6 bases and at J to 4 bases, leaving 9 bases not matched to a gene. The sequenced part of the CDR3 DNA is TGTGCCAGCAGCATACTAGCGGGAGGCTCCACAGAGACC. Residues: CASSILAGGSTET. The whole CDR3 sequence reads CASSILAGGSTETQYF.

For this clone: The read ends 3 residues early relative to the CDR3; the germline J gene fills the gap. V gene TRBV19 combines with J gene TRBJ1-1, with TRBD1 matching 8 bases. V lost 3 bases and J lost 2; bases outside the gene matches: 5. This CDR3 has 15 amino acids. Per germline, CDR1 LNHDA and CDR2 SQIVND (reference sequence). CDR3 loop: CASSILGQGNTEAFF. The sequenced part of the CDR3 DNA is TGTGCCAGTAGTATTCTCGGACAGGGAAACACTGAA.

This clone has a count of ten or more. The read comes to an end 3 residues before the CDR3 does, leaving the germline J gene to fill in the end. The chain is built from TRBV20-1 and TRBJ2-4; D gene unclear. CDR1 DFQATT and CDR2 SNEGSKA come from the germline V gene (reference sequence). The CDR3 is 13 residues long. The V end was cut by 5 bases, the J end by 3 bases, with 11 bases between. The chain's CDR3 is CSALSTYKNIQYF. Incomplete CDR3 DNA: TGCAGTGCTCTTAGTACGTACAAAAACATT.

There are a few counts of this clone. The sequenced part of the CDR3 DNA is TGTGCCAGCACCTACCCCTCGAGCGGGAGTTACGAG. Translation gives CASTYPSSGSYE. The CDR3 as a whole reads CASTYPSSGSYEQYF. V gene TRBV6-2 or TRBV6-3 combines with J gene TRBJ2-7, with 8 bases lining up with TRBD2. Read coverage stops 3 residues before the CDR3 terminus; the germline J gene supplies the remainder. CDR3 length equals 15 residues. Germline values: CDR1 MNHEY, CDR2 SVGEGT. V dropped 7 bases and J dropped 4; count of bases not matched to a gene: 12.

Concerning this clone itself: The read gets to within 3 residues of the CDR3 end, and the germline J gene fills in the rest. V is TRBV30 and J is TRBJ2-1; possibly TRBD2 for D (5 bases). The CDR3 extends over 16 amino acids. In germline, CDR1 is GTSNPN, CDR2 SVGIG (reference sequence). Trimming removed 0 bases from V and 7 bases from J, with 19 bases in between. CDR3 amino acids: CAWSVRLASQQNEQFF. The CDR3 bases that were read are TGTGCCTGGAGTGTACGGCTAGCCTCCCAGCAGAATGAG. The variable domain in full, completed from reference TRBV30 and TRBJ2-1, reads SQTIHQWPATLVQPVGSPLSLECTVEGTSNPNLYWYRQAAGRGLQLLFYSVGIGQISSEVPQNLSASRPQDRQFILSSKKLLLSDSGFYLCAWSVRLASQQNEQFFGPGTRLTVL.

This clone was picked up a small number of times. CDR3 DNA, as far as it was read: TGTGCCAGCAGATACAGGGGTACTAATGAAAAA. It yields the protein CASRYRGTNEK. The full-length CDR3 reads as CASRYRGTNEKLFF. J is TRBJ1-4 and V is TRBV2, with 7 bases that match TRBD1. The sequence runs out 3 residues before the end of the CDR3; the remainder is reconstructed from the germline J gene. V was pared by 6 bases and J by 2 bases, with 3 bases of the junction left unmatched. The CDR3 is 14 residues long. Germline V gene lookup returns CDR1 SNHLY and CDR2 FYNNEI.

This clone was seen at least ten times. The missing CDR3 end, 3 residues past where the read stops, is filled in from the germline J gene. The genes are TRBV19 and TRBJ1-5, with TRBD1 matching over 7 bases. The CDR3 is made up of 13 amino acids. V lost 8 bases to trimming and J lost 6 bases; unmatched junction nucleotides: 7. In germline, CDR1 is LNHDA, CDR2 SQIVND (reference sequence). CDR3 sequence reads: CASHQGDFQPQHF. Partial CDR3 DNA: TGTGCCAGTCATCAGGGGGATTTTCAGCCC.

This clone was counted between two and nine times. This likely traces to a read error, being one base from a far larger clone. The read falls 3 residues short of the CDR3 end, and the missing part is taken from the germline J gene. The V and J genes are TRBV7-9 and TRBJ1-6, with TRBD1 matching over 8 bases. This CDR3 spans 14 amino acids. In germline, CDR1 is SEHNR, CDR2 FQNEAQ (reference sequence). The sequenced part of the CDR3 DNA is TGTTCCAGCAGCTTACAGGGGGATGATTCACCC. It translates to CSSSLQGDDSP. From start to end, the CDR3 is CSSSLQGDDSPLHF.

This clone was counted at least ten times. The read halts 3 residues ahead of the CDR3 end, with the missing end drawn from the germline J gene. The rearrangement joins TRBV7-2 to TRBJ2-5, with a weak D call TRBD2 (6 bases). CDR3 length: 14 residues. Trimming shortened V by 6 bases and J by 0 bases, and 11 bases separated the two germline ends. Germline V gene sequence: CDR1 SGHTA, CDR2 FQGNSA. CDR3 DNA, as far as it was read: TGTGCCAGCAGTCACTCTAGCGACCAAGAGACC. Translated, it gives CASSHSSDQET. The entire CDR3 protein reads CASSHSSDQETQYF. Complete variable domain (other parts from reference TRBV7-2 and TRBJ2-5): GAGVSQSPSNKVTEKGKDVELRCDPISGHTALYWYRQSLGQGLEFLIYFQGNSAPDKSGLPSDRFSAERTGGSVSTLTIQRTQQEDSAVYLCASSHSSDQETQYFGPGTRLLVL.

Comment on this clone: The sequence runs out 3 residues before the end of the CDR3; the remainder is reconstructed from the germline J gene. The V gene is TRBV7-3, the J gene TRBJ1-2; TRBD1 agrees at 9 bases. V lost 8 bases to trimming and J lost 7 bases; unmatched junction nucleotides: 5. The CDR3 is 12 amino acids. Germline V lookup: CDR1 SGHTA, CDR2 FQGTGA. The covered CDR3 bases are TGTGCCAGCGGACAGGGGAACGGTGGC. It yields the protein CASGQGNGG. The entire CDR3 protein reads CASGQGNGGYTF.

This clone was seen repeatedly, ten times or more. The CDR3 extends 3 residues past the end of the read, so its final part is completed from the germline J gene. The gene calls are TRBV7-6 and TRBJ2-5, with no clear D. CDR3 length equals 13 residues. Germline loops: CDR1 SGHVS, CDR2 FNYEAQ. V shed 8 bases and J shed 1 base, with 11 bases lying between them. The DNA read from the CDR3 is TGTGCCAGCGGCCCCTCGAGCCAAGAGACC. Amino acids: CASGPSSQET. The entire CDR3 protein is CASGPSSQETQYF. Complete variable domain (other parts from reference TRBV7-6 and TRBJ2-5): GAGVSQSPRYKVTKRGQDVALRCDPISGHVSLYWYRQALGQGPEFLTYFNYEAQQDKSGLPNDRFSAERPEGSISTLTIQRTEQRDSAMYRCASGPSSQETQYFGPGTRLLVL.

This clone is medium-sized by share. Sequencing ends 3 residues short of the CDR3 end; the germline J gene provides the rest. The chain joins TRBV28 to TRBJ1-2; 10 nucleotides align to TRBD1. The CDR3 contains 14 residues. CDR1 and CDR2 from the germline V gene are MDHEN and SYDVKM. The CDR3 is CASRISDRGLGYTF. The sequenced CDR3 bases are TGTGCCAGCAGAATCTCCGACAGGGGGCTCGGC.

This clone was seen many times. This CDR3 reads CASTDSSYEQYF. CDR3 DNA, as far as it was read: TGTGCCAGCACGGACAGCTCCTACGAG. This chain links TRBV7-6 with TRBJ2-7; maybe TRBD1 (6 bases). Read sequence stops 3 residues before the CDR3 end, and the germline J gene provides the missing end. This CDR3 contains 12 residues. Germline CDR1 SGHVS, CDR2 FNYEAQ. V lost 7 bases to trimming and J lost 0 bases, with 7 bases between them. Full variable domain (missing parts from reference TRBV7-6 and TRBJ2-7): GAGVSQSPRYKVTKRGQDVALRCDPISGHVSLYWYRQALGQGPEFLTYFNYEAQQDKSGLPNDRFSAERPEGSISTLTIQRTEQRDSAMYRCASTDSSYEQYFGPGTRLTVT.

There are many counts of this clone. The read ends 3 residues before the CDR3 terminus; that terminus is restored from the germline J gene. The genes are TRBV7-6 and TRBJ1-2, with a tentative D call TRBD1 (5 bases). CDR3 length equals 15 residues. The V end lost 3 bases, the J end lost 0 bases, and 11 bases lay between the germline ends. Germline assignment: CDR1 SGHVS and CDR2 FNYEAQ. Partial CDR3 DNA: TGTGCCAGCAGCTTGGGGGGAGAAGCTAACTATGGC. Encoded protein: CASSLGGEANYG. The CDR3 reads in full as CASSLGGEANYGYTF.